Listed below are T cell receptor beta chains from one sample, sequenced in a study of T cell responses to AZD1222 COVID-19 vaccine. Assay used: immunoSEQ multiplex PCR; TCRdb lists only in-frame clones, some missing. The repertoire includes tens of thousands of clones, about 80% of them detected once, and 1.3% sits in the top ten. The source material was peripheral blood, sampled 28 days after the second AZD1222 dose. The origin of the receptors is an adult who received the AZD1222 COVID-19 vaccine. CDR3s include the opening cysteine and the closing phenylalanine or tryptophan. D genes are given only for firm matches. Not every row has a clone size; where given, it reads once, few, many or a size class.

V: TRBV3-1/TRBV3-2; D: .; size: .; J: TRBJ1-3; DNA: TGTGCCAGCAGCGTGGGGATCTCTGGAAACACCATATATTTT; CDR3: CASSVGISGNTIYF
V: TRBV27; D: TRBD1; size: .; J: TRBJ1-1; DNA: TGTGCCAGCAGACCGGACAGGGGTTGGGCTGAAGCTTTCTTT; CDR3: CASRPDRGWAEAFF
V: TRBV7-9; D: TRBD1; size: .; J: TRBJ1-5; DNA: TGTGCCAGCAGTCCTACAGGGGGTGATCAGCCCCAGCATTTT; CDR3: CASSPTGGDQPQHF
V: TRBV27; D: TRBD1; size: .; J: TRBJ1-2; DNA: TGTGCCAGCAGCCTCGGGACAGGGTATGGCTACACCTTC; CDR3: CASSLGTGYGYTF
V: TRBV28; D: .; size: .; J: TRBJ2-5; DNA: TGTGCCAGCACCCGGGACCAAGGCATGGAGACCCAGTACTTC; CDR3: CASTRDQGMETQYF
V: TRBV19; D: TRBD2; size: .; J: TRBJ2-7; DNA: TGTGCCAGTAGAGGTCAGGGACTAGCGGCCTACGAGCAGTACTTC; CDR3: CASRGQGLAAYEQYF
V: TRBV23-1; D: .; size: once; J: TRBJ1-5; DNA: TGCGCCAGCAGAAAAATACCCCAGGGGAATCAGCCCCAGCATTTT; CDR3: CASRKIPQGNQPQHF
V: TRBV30; D: TRBD1; size: .; J: TRBJ1-4; DNA: TGTGCCTGGAGTGCCGGGGGGACAGGGGGAGAAAAACTGTTTTTT; CDR3: CAWSAGGTGGEKLFF
V: TRBV2; D: .; size: once; J: TRBJ2-1; DNA: TGTGCCAGCAAGTCATCTATTTACTCCTACAATGAGCAGTTCTTC; CDR3: CASKSSIYSYNEQFF
V: TRBV7-9; D: .; size: .; J: TRBJ1-1; DNA: TGTGCCAGCAGCTTACAGGGGACCATGAACACTGAAGCTTTCTTT; CDR3: CASSLQGTMNTEAFF
V: TRBV7-9; D: TRBD1; size: .; J: TRBJ1-4; DNA: TGTGCCAGCAGCTCACCCCCGTCCGACAGGGGAGGTGAAAAACTGTTTTTT; CDR3: CASSSPPSDRGGEKLFF
V: TRBV5-1; D: TRBD1; size: .; J: TRBJ1-3; DNA: TGCGCCAGCAGCTTGGACGGGACAGTTGCGGGAAACACCATATATTTT; CDR3: CASSLDGTVAGNTIYF
V: TRBV19; D: .; size: once; J: TRBJ1-5; DNA: TGTGCCAGTAGTATGCGGGCATCCAAGCAGCCCCAGCATTTT; CDR3: CASSMRASKQPQHF
V: TRBV5-4; D: .; size: few; J: TRBJ1-2; DNA: TGTGCCAGCAGCCCGGACAGAACTAACTATGGCTACACCTTC; CDR3: CASSPDRTNYGYTF
V: TRBV29-1; D: .; size: .; J: TRBJ1-1; DNA: TGCAGCGTTGCCCCACGACAGTTTTTGCCTGGCACTGAAGCTTTCTTT; CDR3: CSVAPRQFLPGTEAFF
V: TRBV3-1/TRBV3-2; D: .; size: .; J: TRBJ2-7; DNA: TGTGCCAGCAGCCAGGGAAGGGTTACCTACGAGCAGTACTTC; CDR3: CASSQGRVTYEQYF
V: TRBV4-3; D: .; size: .; J: TRBJ2-7; DNA: TGCGCCAGCAGCCAGAACACCTACGAGCAGTACTTC; CDR3: CASSQNTYEQYF
V: TRBV18; D: TRBD2; size: .; J: TRBJ2-1; DNA: TGTGCCAGCTCACGGATAGCGGGAGCCAACAATGAGCAGTTCTTC; CDR3: CASSRIAGANNEQFF
V: TRBV6-6; D: TRBD2; size: .; J: TRBJ2-3; DNA: TGTGCCAGCAGATACGGGACTAGCGGGGACACAGATACGCAGTATTTT; CDR3: CASRYGTSGDTDTQYF
V: TRBV27; D: TRBD2; size: .; J: TRBJ2-1; DNA: TGTGCCAGCAGCCTGACTAGCGGGAGCGGGAGAGGGAATGAGCAGTTCTTC; CDR3: CASSLTSGSGRGNEQFF
V: TRBV6-5; D: .; size: .; J: TRBJ2-7; DNA: TGTGCCAGCCGCGGATGGACTGTCACCTACGAGCAGTACTTC; CDR3: CASRGWTVTYEQYF
V: TRBV19; D: .; size: .; J: TRBJ1-6; DNA: TGTGCCAGTAGTATAAGTAACACCGGGGCCGGTAATTCACCCCTCCACTTT; CDR3: CASSISNTGAGNSPLHF
V: TRBV28; D: .; size: .; J: TRBJ1-4; DNA: TGTGCCAGCAGTCCCCCGCCAGTTAATGAAAAACTGTTTTTT; CDR3: CASSPPPVNEKLFF
V: TRBV29-1; D: TRBD2; size: medium-sized; J: TRBJ2-7; DNA: TGCAGCGTTGGACTAGCGGAGCCCTACGAGCAGTACTTC; CDR3: CSVGLAEPYEQYF
V: TRBV28; D: TRBD2; size: once; J: TRBJ2-7; DNA: TGTGTCTCGGGACTAGCGGGCTCCTACGAGCAGTACTTC; CDR3: CVSGLAGSYEQYF
V: TRBV4-3; D: TRBD1; size: .; J: TRBJ2-7; DNA: TGCGCCAGCAGCCAAGATGACAGGGGCTCTTCGGACGAGCAGTACTTC; CDR3: CASSQDDRGSSDEQYF
V: TRBV5-4; D: TRBD1; size: .; J: TRBJ2-2; DNA: TGTGCCAGCAGCTCCGCGGACAGGGCGAGCACCGGGGAGCTGTTTTTT; CDR3: CASSSADRASTGELFF
V: TRBV7-2; D: TRBD2; size: medium-sized; J: TRBJ2-7; DNA: TGTGCCAGCACCCCCCGCGCGGGAGCCTACGAGCAGTACTTC; CDR3: CASTPRAGAYEQYF
V: TRBV27; D: .; size: .; J: TRBJ2-3; DNA: TGTGCCAGCAGTTCCCGAACAGATACGCAGTATTTT; CDR3: CASSSRTDTQYF